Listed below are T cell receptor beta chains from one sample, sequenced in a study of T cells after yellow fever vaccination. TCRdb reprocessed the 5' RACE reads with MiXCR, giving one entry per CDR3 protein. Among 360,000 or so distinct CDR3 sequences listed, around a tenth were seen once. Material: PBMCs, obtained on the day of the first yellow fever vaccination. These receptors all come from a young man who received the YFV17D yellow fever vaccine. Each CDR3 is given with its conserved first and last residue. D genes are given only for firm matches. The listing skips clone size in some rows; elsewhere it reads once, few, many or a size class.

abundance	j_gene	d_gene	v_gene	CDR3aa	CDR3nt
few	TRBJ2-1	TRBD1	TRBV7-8	CASQRHAGTGSGEQFF	TGTGCCAGCCAGCGCCACGCCGGGACAGGGAGCGGTGAGCAGTTCTTC
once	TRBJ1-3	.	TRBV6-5	CASSYGLRWNTIYF	TGTGCCAGCAGTTACGGTCTCAGGTGGAACACCATATATTTT
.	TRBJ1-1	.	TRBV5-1	CATRGETNTEAFF	TGCGCGACTCGAGGGGAGACGAACACTGAAGCTTTCTTT
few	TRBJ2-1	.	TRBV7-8	CASSPRSGMSYNEQFF	TGTGCCAGCAGCCCTAGATCGGGGATGTCCTACAATGAGCAGTTCTTC
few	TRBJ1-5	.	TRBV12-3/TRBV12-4	CASSLGQGMGPQHF	TGTGCCAGCAGTTTAGGGCAGGGGATGGGGCCCCAGCATTTT
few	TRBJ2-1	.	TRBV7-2	CASSLYRGGSYNEQFF	TGTGCCAGCAGCTTGTATAGGGGGGGCTCCTACAATGAGCAGTTCTTC
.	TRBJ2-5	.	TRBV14	CASSKIRGGGETQYF	TGTGCCAGCAGCAAAATCAGGGGAGGCGGAGAGACCCAGTACTTC
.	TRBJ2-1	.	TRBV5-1	CASSLGDTPYNEQFF	TGCGCCAGCAGCTTGGGGGACACCCCCTACAATGAGCAGTTCTTC
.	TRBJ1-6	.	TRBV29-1	CSVRGSSYNSPLHF	TGCAGCGTTCGAGGAAGCTCCTATAATTCACCCCTCCACTTT
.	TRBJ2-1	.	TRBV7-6	CASSLMRNNEQFF	TGTGCCAGCAGCTTAATGCGGAACAATGAGCAGTTCTTC
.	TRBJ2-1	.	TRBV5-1	CASSLAPPTNEQFF	TGCGCCAGCAGCTTGGCCCCCCCCACCAATGAGCAGTTCTTC
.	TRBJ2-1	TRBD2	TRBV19	CASSITGGGNNEQFF	TGTGCCAGTAGTATAACCGGCGGGGGGAACAATGAGCAGTTCTTC
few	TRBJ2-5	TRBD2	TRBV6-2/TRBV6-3	CASSIERGRETQYF	TGTGCCAGCAGTATCGAGCGGGGGCGGGAGACCCAGTACTTC
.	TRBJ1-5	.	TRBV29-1	CSVSHGQLYSNQPQHF	TGCAGCGTCTCACACGGCCAATTGTATAGCAATCAGCCCCAGCATTTT
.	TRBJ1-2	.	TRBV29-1	CSARGSYGYTF	TGCAGCGCCCGGGGGTCGTATGGCTACACCTTC
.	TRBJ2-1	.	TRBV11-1	CASSLRGPGSYNEQFF	TGTGCCAGCAGCTTACGGGGGCCCGGCTCCTACAATGAGCAGTTCTTC
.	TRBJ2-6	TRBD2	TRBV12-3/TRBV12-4	CAFRTGFRLAAGANVLTF	TGTGCCTTCAGGACTGGGTTCCGACTAGCGGCTGGGGCCAACGTCCTGACTTTC
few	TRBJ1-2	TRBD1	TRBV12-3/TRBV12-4	CASSGTGVNYGYTF	TGTGCCAGCAGCGGGACAGGAGTAAACTATGGCTACACCTTC
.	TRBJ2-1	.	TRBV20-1	CSARDWGVGANEQFF	TGCAGTGCTAGAGACTGGGGGGTTGGCGCCAATGAGCAGTTCTTC
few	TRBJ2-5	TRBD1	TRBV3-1	CASSLNRDRVGETQYF	TGTGCCAGCAGCCTAAACCGGGACAGGGTTGGGGAGACCCAGTACTTC
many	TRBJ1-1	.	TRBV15	CATSTGARDTEAFF	TGTGCCACCAGCACCGGGGCGAGGGACACTGAAGCTTTCTTT
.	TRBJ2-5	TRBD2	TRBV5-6	CASNRLAGPQETQYF	TGTGCCAGCAACAGACTAGCGGGGCCCCAAGAGACCCAGTACTTC
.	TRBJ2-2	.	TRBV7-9	CASSLGFGQNTGELFF	TGTGCCAGCAGCTTAGGGTTCGGACAGAACACCGGGGAGCTGTTTTTT
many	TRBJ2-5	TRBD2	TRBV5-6	CASSLAGLAGAKTQYF	TGTGCCAGCAGCTTGGCCGGACTAGCGGGGGCCAAGACCCAGTACTTC
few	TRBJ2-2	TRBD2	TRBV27	CASRLRGGLTGELFF	TGTGCCAGCAGGTTGCGGGGGGGCCTCACCGGGGAGCTGTTTTTT
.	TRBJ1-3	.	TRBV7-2	CASSFNGGGNTIYF	TGTGCCAGCAGCTTCAATGGCGGCGGAAACACCATATATTTT
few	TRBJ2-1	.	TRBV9	CASSVGAGNLPYNEQFF	TGTGCCAGCAGCGTAGGAGCAGGGAATCTTCCGTACAATGAGCAGTTCTTC
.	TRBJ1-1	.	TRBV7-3	CASSPSGWNTEAFF	TGTGCCAGCAGCCCTTCCGGTTGGAACACTGAAGCTTTCTTT
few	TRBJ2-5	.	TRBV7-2	CASSLDSNPLETQYF	TGTGCCAGCAGCTTAGATTCTAATCCCCTGGAGACCCAGTACTTC
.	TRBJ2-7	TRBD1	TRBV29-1	CSVQGGQGYEQYF	TGCAGCGTCCAAGGAGGACAGGGCTACGAGCAGTACTTC
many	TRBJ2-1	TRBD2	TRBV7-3	CASSLRSSGGVSGSYNEQFF	TGTGCCAGCAGCCTAAGGTCTAGCGGGGGGGTAAGCGGTAGCTACAATGAGCAGTTCTTC